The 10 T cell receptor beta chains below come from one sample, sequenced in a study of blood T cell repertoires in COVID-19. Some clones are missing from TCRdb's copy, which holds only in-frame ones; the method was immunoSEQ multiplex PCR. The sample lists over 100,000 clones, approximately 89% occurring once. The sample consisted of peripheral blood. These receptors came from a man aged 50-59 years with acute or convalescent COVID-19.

The CDR3 DNA reads as TGTGCCAGCAGCGTAGGGGTTACAGGGGGTAATGAAAAACTGTTTTTT. Its translation: CASSVGVTGGNEKLFF. This chain links TRBV9 with TRBJ1-4; TRBD1 aligns across 8 bases. Germline CDR1 and CDR2: SGDLS and YYNGEE. The trim removed 0 bases at V and 4 bases at J, leaving 5 bases unmatched. The CDR3 totals 16 residues.

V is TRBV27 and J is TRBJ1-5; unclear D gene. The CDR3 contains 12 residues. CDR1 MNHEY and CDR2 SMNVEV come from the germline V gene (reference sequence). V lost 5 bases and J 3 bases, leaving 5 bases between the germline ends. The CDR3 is CASSRDNQPQHF. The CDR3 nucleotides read TGTGCCAGCAGTCGAGACAATCAGCCCCAGCATTTT.

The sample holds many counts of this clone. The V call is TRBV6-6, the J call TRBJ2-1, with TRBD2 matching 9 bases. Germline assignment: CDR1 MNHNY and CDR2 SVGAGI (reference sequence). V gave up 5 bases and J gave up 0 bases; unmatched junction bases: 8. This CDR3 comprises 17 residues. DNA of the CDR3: TGTGCCAGCAGTCTACTAGCGGGCCCCGTCTCCTACAATGAGCAGTTCTTC. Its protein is CASSLLAGPVSYNEQFF.

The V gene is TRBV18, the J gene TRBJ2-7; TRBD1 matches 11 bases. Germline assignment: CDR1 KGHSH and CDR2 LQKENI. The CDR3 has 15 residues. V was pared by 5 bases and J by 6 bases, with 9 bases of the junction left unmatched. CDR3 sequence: CASSTTGQGGSEQYF. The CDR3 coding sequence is TGTGCCAGCTCAACCACGGGACAGGGGGGGTCCGAGCAGTACTTC.

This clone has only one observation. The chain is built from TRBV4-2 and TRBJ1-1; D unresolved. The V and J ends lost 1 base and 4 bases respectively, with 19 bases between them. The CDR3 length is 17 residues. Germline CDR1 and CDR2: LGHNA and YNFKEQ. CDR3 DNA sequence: TGTGCCAGCAGCCAAGGAGACCGCGGAGTTGGGAGCACTGAAGCTTTCTTT. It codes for CASSQGDRGVGSTEAFF.

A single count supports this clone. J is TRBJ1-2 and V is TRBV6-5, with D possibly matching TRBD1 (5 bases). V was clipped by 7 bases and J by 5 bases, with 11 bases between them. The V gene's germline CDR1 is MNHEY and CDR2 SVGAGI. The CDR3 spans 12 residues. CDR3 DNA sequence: TGTGCCAGCATTACGGGGACTTATGGCTACACCTTC. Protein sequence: CASITGTYGYTF.

The CDR3 loop reads CASSSLRAIYNSPLHF. The CDR3 bases are TGTGCCAGCAGTTCTCTGCGGGCTATCTATAATTCACCCCTCCACTTT. The chain links TRBV6-6 to TRBJ1-6; D unresolved. CDR3 length equals 16 residues. Looked up from germline, CDR1 is MNHNY and CDR2 is SVGAGI (reference sequence). V was shortened by 4 bases and J by 3 bases, with 13 bases between the two germline ends.

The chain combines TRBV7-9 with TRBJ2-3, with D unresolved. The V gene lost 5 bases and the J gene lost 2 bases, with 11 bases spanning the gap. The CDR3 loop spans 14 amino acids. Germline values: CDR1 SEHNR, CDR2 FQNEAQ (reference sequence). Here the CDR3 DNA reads TGTGCCAGCAGCCCACCTAGGCTCACAGATACGCAGTATTTT. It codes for CASSPPRLTDTQYF.

The CDR3 loop is CASSHLRGENSPLHF. The CDR3 nucleotides are TGTGCCAGCAGCCACCTCCGGGGTGAGAATTCACCCCTCCACTTT. This chain joins TRBV5-5 and TRBJ1-6; D call uncertain. V lost 4 bases and J lost 7, with 15 bases in between. Germline values: CDR1 SGHKS, CDR2 YYEKEE (reference sequence). The CDR3 spans 15 residues.

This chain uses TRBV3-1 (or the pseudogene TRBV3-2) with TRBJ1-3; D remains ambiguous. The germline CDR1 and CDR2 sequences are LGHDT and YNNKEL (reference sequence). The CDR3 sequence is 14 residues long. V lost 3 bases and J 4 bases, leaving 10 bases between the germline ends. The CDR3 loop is CASSHTKEGNTIYF. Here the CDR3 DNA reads TGTGCCAGCAGCCACACAAAGGAGGGAAACACCATATATTTT.